The 5 T cell receptor beta chains presented below share a single source sample, sequenced in a study of blood T cells in healthy people across ages. The authors ran a second PCR of about 6 to 12 cycles using a sample-barcoded 5' primer and a J-beta primer mix. TCRdb ran MiXCR on the 5' RACE reads and lists one entry per CDR3 protein. The sample records approximately 600,000 distinct CDR3 sequences, approximately 59% being singletons. Sample: blood. All receptors come from a man aged 55 to 70 in good health.

This clonotype was seen only once. The chain carries TRBV2 and TRBJ2-7, with TRBD1 as a possible D gene (5 bases). The CDR3 is 17 residues long. CDR1 and CDR2 (germline): SNHLY, FYNNEI. V lost 1 base, J lost 3 bases, and 19 bases lay in between. CDR3 residues: CASSEGIGVDLFYEQYF. CDR3 bases: TGTGCCAGCAGTGAAGGAATAGGGGTCGATCTTTTCTACGAGCAGTACTTC.

This clonotype was seen at least ten times. V and J are TRBV18 and TRBJ2-5; TRBD1 matches at 8 bases. The V and J ends lost 8 bases and 2 bases, in that order; junction bases with no gene match: 4. The germline V gene has CDR1 KGHSH and CDR2 LQKENI. This CDR3 is built from 13 residues. CDR3 in DNA: TGTGCCAGCAGCCGGGACAGGCAAGAGACCCAGTACTTC. Translation gives CASSRDRQETQYF.

The rearrangement uses TRBV4-2 and TRBJ1-2, with D tentatively TRBD1 (5 bases). The V end lost 1 base, the J end lost 5 bases, and 29 bases lay between the germline ends. The CDR3 covers 20 residues. Germline V CDR1 and CDR2: LGHNA, YNFKEQ. DNA of the CDR3: TGTGCCAGCAGCCAAGTAGGCGGGGGTCAAGTAGGGCTCCCCCTATATGGCTACACCTTC. Residues: CASSQVGGGQVGLPLYGYTF.

The chain couples TRBV7-2 to TRBJ2-5; 12 bases agree with TRBD2. The germline CDR1 and CDR2 sequences are SGHTA and FQGNSA. The V and J ends lost 2 bases and 5 bases, in that order; junction bases with no gene match: 6. The CDR3 is made up of 16 amino acids. The CDR3 reads CASSLNSGLAGETQYF. The CDR3 nucleotides read TGTGCCAGCAGCTTAAATTCCGGACTAGCGGGGGAGACCCAGTACTTC. Variable domain in full (rest from reference TRBV7-2 and TRBJ2-5): GAGVSQSPSNKVTEKGKDVELRCDPISGHTALYWYRQSLGQGLEFLIYFQGNSAPDKSGLPSDRFSAERTGGSVSTLTIQRTQQEDSAVYLCASSLNSGLAGETQYFGPGTRLLVL.

The chain carries TRBV29-1 and TRBJ2-4; D uncertain. The CDR3 loop spans 14 amino acids. CDR1 is SQVTM, CDR2 ANQGSEA, per germline. V was trimmed by 4 bases and J by 0 bases, leaving 10 bases between them. CDR3 DNA: TGCAGCGTTGTCGTACAGAGAGCCAAAAACATTCAGTACTTC. Protein sequence: CSVVVQRAKNIQYF.